This T cell receptor (beta chain) was documented in a study of memory CD4+ T cells and cytomegalovirus serostatus. Across the study: Of the healthy Belgian adults, nine or ten were CMV seropositive and 24 seronegative.

Single viable CD3+CD4+CD8-CD45RO+ cells were sorted as the memory CD4+ T cells. Serostatus was set by detecting CMV pp150, pp28, p38, p52 IgG. Libraries were prepared by immunoSEQ multiplex PCR; TCRdb keeps only in-frame clonotypes and omits some of them. This repertoire shows about 92,000 clones, roughly 80% found once; its top ten account for about 3.5%. Germline CDR1 reads LNHNV; CDR2 reads YYDKDF (reference sequence). Deletions cut 0 bases from V and 3 bases from J, with 8 bases between. CDR3 size: 15 residues. General study points: Repertoires predicted CMV serostatus with median bootstrapped AUC of roughly 0.95. Each of 67 CMV-associated TCRbeta sequences occurred in one to five individuals.

Points on this clone: The antigen remains undetermined.

J is TRBJ1-4 and V is TRBV15; possible D gene TRBD1, 6 bases. This receptor was taken from an adult in good health and CMV-seropositive. Material: memory CD4+ T cells from blood. The CDR3 loop reads CATSRDGQPNEKLFF. CDR3 sequence (DNA): TGTGCCACCAGCAGAGACGGACAGCCTAATGAAAAACTGTTTTTT. The full variable domain, completed using reference TRBV15 and TRBJ1-4, is DAMVIQNPRYQVTQFGKPVTLSCSQTLNHNVMYWYQQKSSQAPKLLFHYYDKDFNNEADTPDNFQSRRPNTSFCFLDIRSPGLGDTAMYLCATSRDGQPNEKLFFGSGTQLSVL.